This record concerns one T cell receptor (beta chain) sequence. Its binding antigen is unknown. No base-level quality is on record; no much larger clone is a single base apart. In the first month after transplant, blood samples were collected up to 4 times, and after that at least monthly when available. Including cysteine and phenylalanine, the CDR3 has 13 amino acids. Just CDR3 DNA is preserved here, 39 bases in frame from base 1. Via the germline V gene, CDR1 is SGHTA and CDR2 FQGNSA. V is cut by 5 bases and J by 4 bases, and the space between the germline ends is 12 bases. This entry belongs to a study of graft-versus-host responses after intestinal transplantation (dated by TCRdb to 2020 to 2023). Study-level background: Recipients received multivisceral, liver-intestinal, or isolated intestinal transplants. Samples from a few later patients were sequenced in-house on an Illumina MiSeq with MiXCR processing rather than by the commercial service. After intestinal transplantation, graft-versus-host and host-versus-graft alloreactive T cell clones in the graft, circulation and bone marrow were tracked using bulk TCR-beta CDR3 sequencing. To identify alloreactive clones, pre-transplant mixed lymphocyte reaction products were sequenced and compared with unstimulated pre-transplant donor and recipient T cells. Donor T cell macrochimerism was defined as a peak of at least 4% donor T cells among recipient peripheral blood mononuclear cells. Of the 20 to 30 intestinal transplant recipients enrolled in the cohort, one of whom was a retransplant, a few patients without pretransplant specimens were excluded. Anti-thymocyte globulin induction was given to all recipients, followed by maintenance tacrolimus and steroids for approximately 3 years. The research as a whole found: Peak levels of circulating GvH clones were associated with declines in HvG clones early after transplant. GvH clones were detected in recipient bone marrow, and some appeared earlier in ileal mucosa or blood, consistent with an intestinal mucosal origin. In patients with donor T cell macrochimerism, the allografts had high GvH to HvG T cell clonal ratios. The relatively low number and heterogeneity of intestinal transplant patients limited the conclusions.

Library prep was done by the immunoSEQ multiplex PCR assay. For most patients, high-throughput TCR-beta CDR3 sequencing of genomic DNA was performed by Adaptive Biotechnologies. The authors' analysis ran thus. TCR sequencing data were retrieved from Adaptive's ImmunoSEQ software for roughly 17 patients, whereas a few other patients were processed with MiXCR and VDJtools. CDR3 nucleotide sequences shared between donor and recipient were removed because the origin of such sequences could not be assigned. At least 2-fold expansion over unstimulated cells and a minimum CFSE-low frequency of 0.002% (template counts) or 0.001% (read counts) were required for clones to be classified as alloreactive. Clones detected in sequenced pre-transplant spleen, lymph node, or MLR CFSE-low populations of the donor or recipient were defined as mappable. Cumulative frequency of alloreactive clones was calculated as a percentage of all sequences weighted by copy number. Not all clones reach the TCRdb copy of this immuneACCESS table, which keeps in-frame sequences only. Checked studies attribute under half of the gap to unresolved V genes and leave the rest unexplained. The V and J calls and clone size are taken from that table; D and trimming were inferred from the DNA. Within this sample are about 97,000 clones, with around nine tenths of them counted one time only. Of the sample, about 16% falls within the top ten clones.

Recombination joined TRBV7-2 with TRBJ2-7, with the D gene not confidently named. This receptor was obtained from a human patient who received an intestinal transplant, so some T cells may come from the graft donor. The sample was PBMCs, taken about 450 days after intestinal transplant. The DNA is as follows: TGTGCCAGCAGCCCGGGCATCGGGTACGAGCAGTACTTC. Translated, it reads CASSPGIGYEQYF.